A single sample is the source of the 5 T cell receptor beta chains below, sequenced in a study of blood T cell repertoires in COVID-19. The data were produced by immunoSEQ multiplex PCR, yet TCRdb's version contains in-frame clones alone and is incomplete. Among 90,000 to 130,000 clones, less than 75% were seen once, and the ten largest hold 6% to 8%. The sequenced sample was peripheral blood. The receptors derive from a woman aged 55-70 years with acute or convalescent COVID-19.

The genes are TRBV7-2 and TRBJ1-4, with 8 positions matching TRBD1. With 2 bases clipped from V and 0 bases from J, the junction kept 5 bases outside the gene matches. The germline CDR1 and CDR2 sequences are SGHTA and FQGNSA. The length of the CDR3 is 17 residues. The CDR3 region is CASSLLGQGATNEKLFF. CDR3 sequence (DNA): TGTGCCAGCAGCTTACTTGGACAGGGAGCAACTAATGAAAAACTGTTTTTT.

V is TRBV7-7 and J is TRBJ2-1, with 9 bases aligning to TRBD1. The CDR3 has 15 amino acids. Unmatched junction bases numbered 5, after V lost 1 base and J lost 7 bases. CDR1 and CDR2 (germline): SSHAT, FNYEAQ (reference sequence). The DNA of the CDR3 is TGTGCCAGCAGCTTAGGTGGGACAGGGATGAATGAGCAGTTCTTC. It is translated as CASSLGGTGMNEQFF.

The chain couples TRBV24-1 to TRBJ1-1, with a tentative D call TRBD1 (5 bases). Germline V lookup: CDR1 KGHDR, CDR2 SFDVKD. This CDR3 has 13 residues. V was shortened by 8 bases and J by 2 bases, with 11 bases between the two germline ends. The CDR3 coding sequence is TGTGCCACCAAGAAGGGGCCCAACACTGAAGCTTTCTTT. Its protein is CATKKGPNTEAFF.

This clone came up a few times. The chain uses TRBV6-6 and TRBJ1-1; D gene uncertain. The CDR3 extends over 12 amino acids. V lost 2 bases and J lost 11, with 12 bases in between. CDR1 is MNHNY, CDR2 SVGAGI, per germline (reference sequence). CDR3 bases: TGTGCCAGCAGTTACGATTGGGCAGGTGCTTTCTTT. This codes for CASSYDWAGAFF.

J is TRBJ1-1 and V is TRBV7-6; D remains unclear. V gave up 1 base and J gave up 0 bases, with 12 bases separating them. The germline V gene has CDR1 SGHVS and CDR2 FNYEAQ. The CDR3 has 16 residues. The CDR3 sequence: CASSLEAAVMNTEAFF. The CDR3 DNA sequence: TGTGCCAGCAGCTTAGAGGCAGCGGTCATGAACACTGAAGCTTTCTTT.